This note documents a single TCR beta chain sequence. This sample stems from a study of T-cell reconstitution after alpha-beta-depleted transplantation in children. As it was prepared, the TCRbeta library received unique molecular identifiers. TCRdb reprocessed the PCR reads with MiXCR, giving one entry per CDR3 protein. The table has almost 400,000 distinct CDR3 sequences, about a fifth seen once. The CDR3 loop spans 16 amino acids. The V and J genes are TRBV21-1 and TRBJ2-7; the D segment call TRBD1 is taken from the table without a DNA check. TRBV21-1 is recorded as a pseudogene. This specimen was PBMCs from the stem cell graft donor, taken from the stem cell graft. The clonotype originates from a human donor who donated a stem cell graft to a child with acute myeloid leukemia. The CDR3 loop is CASSKGQGMYSYEQYF. The CDR3 nucleotides are TGTGCCAGCAGCAAGGGACAGGGAATGTACTCCTACGAGCAGTACTTC.